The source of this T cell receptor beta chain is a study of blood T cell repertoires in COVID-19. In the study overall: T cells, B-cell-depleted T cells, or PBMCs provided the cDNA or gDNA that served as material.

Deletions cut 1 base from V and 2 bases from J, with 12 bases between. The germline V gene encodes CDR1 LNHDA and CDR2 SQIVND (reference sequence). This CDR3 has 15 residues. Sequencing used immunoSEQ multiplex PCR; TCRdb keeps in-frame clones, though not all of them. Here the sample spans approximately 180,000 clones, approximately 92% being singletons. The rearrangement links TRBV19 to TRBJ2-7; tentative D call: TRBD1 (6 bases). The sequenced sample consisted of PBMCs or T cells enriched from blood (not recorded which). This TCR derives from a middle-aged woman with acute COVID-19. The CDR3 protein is CASSIVPGTPYEQYF. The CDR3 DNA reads TGTGCCAGTAGTATAGTTCCAGGGACACCCTACGAGCAGTACTTC.